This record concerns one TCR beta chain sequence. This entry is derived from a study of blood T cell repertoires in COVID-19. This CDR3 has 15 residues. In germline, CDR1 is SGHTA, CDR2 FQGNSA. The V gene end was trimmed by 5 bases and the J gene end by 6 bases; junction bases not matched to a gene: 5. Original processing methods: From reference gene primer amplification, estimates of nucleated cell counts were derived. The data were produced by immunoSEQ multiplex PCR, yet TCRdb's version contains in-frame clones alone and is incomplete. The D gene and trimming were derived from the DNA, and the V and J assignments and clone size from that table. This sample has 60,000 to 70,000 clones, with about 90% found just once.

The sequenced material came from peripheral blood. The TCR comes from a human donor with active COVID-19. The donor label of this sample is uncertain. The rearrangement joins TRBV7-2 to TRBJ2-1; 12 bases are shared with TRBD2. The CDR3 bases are TGTGCCAGCAGCGCCCGACTAGCGGGAGCCAATGAGCAGTTCTTC. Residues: CASSARLAGANEQFF.